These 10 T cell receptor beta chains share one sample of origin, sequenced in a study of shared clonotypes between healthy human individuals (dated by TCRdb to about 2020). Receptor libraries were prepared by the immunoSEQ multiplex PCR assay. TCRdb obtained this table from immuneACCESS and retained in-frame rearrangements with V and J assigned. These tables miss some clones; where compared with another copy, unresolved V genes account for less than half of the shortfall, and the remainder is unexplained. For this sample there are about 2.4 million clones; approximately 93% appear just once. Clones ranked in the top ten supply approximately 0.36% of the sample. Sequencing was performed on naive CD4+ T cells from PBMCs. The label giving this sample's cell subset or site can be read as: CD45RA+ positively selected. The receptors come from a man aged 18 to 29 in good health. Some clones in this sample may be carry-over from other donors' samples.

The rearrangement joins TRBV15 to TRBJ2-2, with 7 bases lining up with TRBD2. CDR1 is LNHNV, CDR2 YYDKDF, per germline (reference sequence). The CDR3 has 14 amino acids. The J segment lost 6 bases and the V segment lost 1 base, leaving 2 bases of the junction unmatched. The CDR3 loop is CATSRGGLPGELFF. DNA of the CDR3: TGTGCCACCAGCAGAGGGGGACTACCCGGGGAGCTGTTTTTT.

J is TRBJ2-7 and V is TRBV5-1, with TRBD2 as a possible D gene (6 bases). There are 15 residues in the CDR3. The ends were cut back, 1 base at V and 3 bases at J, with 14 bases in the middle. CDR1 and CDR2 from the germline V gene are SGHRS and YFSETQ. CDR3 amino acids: CASSLPGGDGYEQYF. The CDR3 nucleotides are TGCGCCAGCAGCTTGCCCGGCGGGGACGGCTACGAGCAGTACTTC.

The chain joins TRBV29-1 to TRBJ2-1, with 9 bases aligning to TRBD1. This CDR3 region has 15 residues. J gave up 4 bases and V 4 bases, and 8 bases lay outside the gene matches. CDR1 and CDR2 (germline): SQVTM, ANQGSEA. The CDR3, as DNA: TGCAGCGTTGTGTTGGGACAGGGCTCGTACAATGAGCAGTTCTTC. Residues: CSVVLGQGSYNEQFF.

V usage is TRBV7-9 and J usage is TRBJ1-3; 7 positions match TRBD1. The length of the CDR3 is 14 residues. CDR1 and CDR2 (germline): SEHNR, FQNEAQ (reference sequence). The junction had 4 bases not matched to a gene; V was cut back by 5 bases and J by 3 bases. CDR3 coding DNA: TGTGCCAGCAGCCCCCCAGGGGGTGGAAACACCATATATTTT. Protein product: CASSPPGGGNTIYF.

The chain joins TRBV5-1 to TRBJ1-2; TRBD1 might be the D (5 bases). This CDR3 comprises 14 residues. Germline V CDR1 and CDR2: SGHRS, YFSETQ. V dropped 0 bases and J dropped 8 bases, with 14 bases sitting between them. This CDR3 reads CASSLGAGRDGYTF. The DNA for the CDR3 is TGCGCCAGCAGCTTGGGGGCAGGGAGGGACGGCTACACCTTC.

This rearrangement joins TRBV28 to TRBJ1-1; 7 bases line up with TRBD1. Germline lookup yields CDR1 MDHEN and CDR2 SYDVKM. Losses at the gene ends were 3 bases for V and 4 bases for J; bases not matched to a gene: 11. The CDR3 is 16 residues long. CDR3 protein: CASSFSGRGGFTEAFF. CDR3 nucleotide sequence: TGTGCCAGCAGTTTCAGCGGCAGGGGGGGGTTCACTGAAGCTTTCTTT.

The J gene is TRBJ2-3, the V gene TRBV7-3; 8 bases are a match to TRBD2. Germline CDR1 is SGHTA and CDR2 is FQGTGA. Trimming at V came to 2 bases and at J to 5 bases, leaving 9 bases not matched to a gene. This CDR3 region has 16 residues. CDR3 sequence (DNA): TGTGCCAGCAGCTTAGGAGCGGGAGTGGGTTTAGATACGCAGTATTTT. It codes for CASSLGAGVGLDTQYF.

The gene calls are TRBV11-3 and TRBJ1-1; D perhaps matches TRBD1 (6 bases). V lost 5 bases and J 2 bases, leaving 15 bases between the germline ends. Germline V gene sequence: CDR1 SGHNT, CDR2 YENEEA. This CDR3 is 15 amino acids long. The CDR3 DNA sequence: TGTGCCAGCAGCCCCACCAGGACAGCAAACACTGAAGCTTTCTTT. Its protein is CASSPTRTANTEAFF.

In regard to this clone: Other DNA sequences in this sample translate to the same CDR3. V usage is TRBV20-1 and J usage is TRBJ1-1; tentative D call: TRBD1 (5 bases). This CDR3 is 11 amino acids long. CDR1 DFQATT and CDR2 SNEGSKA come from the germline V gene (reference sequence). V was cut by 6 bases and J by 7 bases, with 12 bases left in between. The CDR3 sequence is CSAPRGSEAFF. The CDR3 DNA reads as TGCAGTGCCCCCCGGGGCAGTGAAGCTTTCTTT.

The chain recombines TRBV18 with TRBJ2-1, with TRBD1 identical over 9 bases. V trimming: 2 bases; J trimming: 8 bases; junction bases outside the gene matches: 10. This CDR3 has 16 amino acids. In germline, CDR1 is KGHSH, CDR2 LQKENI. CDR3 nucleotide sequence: TGTGCCAGCTCACCAGCCGGGACAGGGATAATTCATGAGCAGTTCTTC. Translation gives CASSPAGTGIIHEQFF.